The clone carrying this TCR beta chain was counted a single time. This sample is part of a study of blood T cell repertoires in COVID-19. Study summary: Acute and convalescent COVID-19 specimens originated in the United States, Italy and Spain. The cDNA or gDNA used as material had been derived from T cells, B-cell-depleted T cells, or PBMCs.

The CDR3 has 14 amino acids. The V gene lost 7 bases and the J gene lost 2 bases, with 15 bases spanning the gap. Germline V lookup: CDR1 SNHLY, CDR2 FYNNEI. Original handling: Estimation of nucleated cell counts relied on the amplification of reference gene primers. Sequencing was performed with immunoSEQ multiplex PCR; in TCRdb, only in-frame clones are kept and a portion is missing. The V and J calls and the clone size are those of that table, but D and trimming were determined from the DNA. Of some 30,000 clones listed, roughly 87% are singletons. The source of this sequence is a man aged 45-65 years with active or convalescent COVID-19. The sequenced sample consisted of peripheral blood. The rearrangement links TRBV2 to TRBJ2-7, with no clear D. The CDR3 region has the DNA TGTGCCAGCACCGAGCAGCCAGGCCCCTACGAGCAGTACTTC. It specifies CASTEQPGPYEQYF. Drawing the rest from reference TRBV2 and TRBJ2-7, the complete variable domain is EPEVTQTPSHQVTQMGQEVILRCVPISNHLYFYWYRQILGQKVEFLVSFYNNEISEKSEIFDDQFSVERPDGSNFTLKIRSTKLEDSAMYFCASTEQPGPYEQYFGPGTRLTVT.